This T cell receptor (beta chain) was retrieved from a study of cytomegalovirus exposure and HLA in healthy donors. The assay was immunoSEQ multiplex PCR, and TCRdb's table has in-frame clones only and misses some. Among 150,000 or so clones listed, about 88% were seen once. CDR3 length equals 15 residues. The germline CDR1 and CDR2 sequences are MNHEY and SVGAGI. Trimming left V 0 bases short and J 2 bases short, with 11 bases between. Source material: PBMCs. The clonotype comes from a young woman in good health and CMV-seropositive. The chain recombines TRBV6-5 with TRBJ2-7; tentative D call: TRBD2 (6 bases). CDR3 in amino acids: CASSYSMEGAYEQYF. CDR3 in DNA: TGTGCCAGCAGTTACTCGATGGAGGGAGCCTACGAGCAGTACTTC.